Below, 6 T cell receptor beta chains from the same sample are listed, as sequenced in a study of T cell responses to AZD1222 COVID-19 vaccine. Using immunoSEQ multiplex PCR, the repertoire was profiled, and TCRdb retains in-frame clones only, with some absent. The repertoire has approximately 110,000 clones, approximately 90% of them found once; the top ten carry around 8%. The sequences come from peripheral blood, collected 28 days after the second AZD1222 dose. These receptors originate from an adult who received the AZD1222 COVID-19 vaccine.

This chain connects TRBV11-3 to TRBJ2-7, with D uncertain. CDR1 is SGHNT, CDR2 YENEEA, per germline. Trimming removed 3 bases at V and 4 bases at J, with 13 bases between. This CDR3 has 14 amino acids. Here the CDR3 DNA reads TGTGCCAGCAGCTTGGTAGGTATCGCGTACGAGCAGTACTTC. This codes for CASSLVGIAYEQYF.

This rearrangement joins TRBV6-6 to TRBJ1-2; TRBD1 might be the D (6 bases). This CDR3 has 14 residues. Per the germline V gene, CDR1 is MNHNY and CDR2 is SVGAGI (reference sequence). The V and J ends lost 6 bases and 3 bases respectively, with 14 bases between them. Here the CDR3 DNA reads TGTGCCAGCAGACCTCTGACAGGAGACTATGGCTACACCTTC. Protein product: CASRPLTGDYGYTF.

The genes are TRBV6-5 and TRBJ1-1; TRBD1 is a possible D gene (5 bases). The CDR3 sequence is 14 residues long. Deletions cut 10 bases from V and 2 bases from J, with 17 bases between. Germline V CDR1 and CDR2: MNHEY, SVGAGI. The CDR3 DNA reads as TGTGCCACCCCAAAGCTCGGGGGAAACACTGAAGCTTTCTTT. Protein sequence: CATPKLGGNTEAFF.

The genes are TRBV6-6 and TRBJ2-5, with TRBD2 matching 12 bases. V lost 6 bases and J lost 5; bases outside the gene matches: 7. Germline CDR1 is MNHNY and CDR2 is SVGAGI (reference sequence). CDR3 length: 15 residues. CDR3 residues: CASRRLAGEWETQYF. CDR3 DNA: TGTGCCAGCAGAAGACTAGCGGGGGAGTGGGAGACCCAGTACTTC.

The count of this clone is one. V and J are TRBV7-8 and TRBJ1-2; D is uncertain. V was clipped by 7 bases and J by 3 bases, with 18 bases between them. This CDR3 is 15 amino acids long. The V gene's germline CDR1 is SGHVS and CDR2 FQNEAQ. DNA for the CDR3: TGTGCCAGCACCCCATTCAGGTTTTTGGACTATGGCTACACCTTC. This codes for CASTPFRFLDYGYTF.

The V call is TRBV6-5, the J call TRBJ1-5; possibly TRBD1 for D (6 bases). Trimming removed 5 bases at V and 6 bases at J, with 14 bases between. The CDR3 has 14 amino acids. Germline V lookup: CDR1 MNHEY, CDR2 SVGAGI. The CDR3 bases are TGTGCCAGCAGTAATACAGGGATGGGTCAGCCCCAGCATTTT. Translation gives CASSNTGMGQPQHF.